The 27 T cell receptor beta chains below come from one sample, sequenced in a study of CD8+ T cells in alopecia areata listed by TCRdb under 2018. Library preparation used the immunoSEQ multiplex PCR assay. To provide template for TCR sequencing, every sample had RNA extracted and reverse transcribed into cDNA. In TCRdb, the immuneACCESS table is reduced to in-frame sequences with V and J assigned. These tables do not hold every clone; where another copy was compared, an unresolved V gene accounts for under half, and the others remain unexplained. Counted in this sample were some 190,000 clones; just over 65% of them appeared once. 0.95% to 1.5% of the sample is taken by the ten largest. The sample's treatment or condition label, in plain terms: oral pan-JAK inhibitor, 5-10 mg twice daily. Specimen: CD4+ T cells sorted from blood, collected at week 44, from a patient treated with tofacitinib. The receptors were sampled from a human donor with alopecia areata.

This clone appeared a few times. The chain is built from TRBV25-1 and TRBJ1-2; possible D gene TRBD1, 6 bases. The CDR3 runs 15 residues. CDR1 and CDR2 (germline): MGHDK, SYGVNS. V was trimmed by 4 bases and J by 2 bases, leaving 14 bases between them. The CDR3 here is CASSVGTNNNYGYTF. The CDR3 nucleotides are TGTGCCAGCAGTGTTGGGACAAATAACAACTATGGCTACACCTTC.

This chain connects TRBV29-1 to TRBJ1-1; D gene ambiguous. CDR1 and CDR2 from the germline V gene are SQVTM and ANQGSEA. V gave up 7 bases and J gave up 2 bases, with 8 bases separating them. The CDR3 is made up of 11 amino acids. This chain's CDR3 is CSAMGNTEAFF. The CDR3 region has the DNA TGCAGCGCCATGGGAAACACTGAAGCTTTCTTT.

In this sample, this clone turned up a few times. This rearrangement joins TRBV2 to TRBJ2-3; D ambiguous. The V end lost 6 bases, the J end lost 4 bases, and 5 bases lay between the germline ends. The CDR3 is 11 residues long. The V gene's germline CDR1 is SNHLY and CDR2 FYNNEI. The DNA of the CDR3 is TGTGCCAGCAGGACTTCAGATACGCAGTATTTT. It is translated as CASRTSDTQYF.

V gene TRBV18 combines with J gene TRBJ2-1; 10 nucleotides agree with TRBD2. With V trimmed by 3 bases and J by 2 bases, 4 bases remained unmatched. CDR3 length: 16 residues. CDR1 and CDR2 (germline): KGHSH, LQKENI. CDR3: CASSPQLAGTYNEQFF. CDR3 bases: TGTGCCAGCTCACCCCAACTAGCGGGGACCTACAATGAGCAGTTCTTC.

The genes are TRBV4-3 and TRBJ1-1; D unresolved. Germline CDR1 is LGHNA and CDR2 is YSLEER. The CDR3 is 14 amino acids. V lost 2 bases to trimming and J lost 1 base, with 8 bases between them. The CDR3 region has the DNA TGCGCCAGCAGCCAATTCCCTGGGAACACTGAAGCTTTCTTT. It codes for CASSQFPGNTEAFF.

The chain carries TRBV5-6 and TRBJ1-1; 8 bases map to TRBD1. Germline V lookup: CDR1 SGHDT, CDR2 YYEEEE. The CDR3 runs to 14 residues. V was clipped by 4 bases and J by 1 base; unmatched bases: 3. CDR3 amino acids: CASSKGQANTEAFF. The CDR3 nucleotides read TGTGCCAGCAGCAAGGGACAGGCGAACACTGAAGCTTTCTTT.

The chain carries TRBV2 and TRBJ2-7; D is unresolved. Germline CDR1 SNHLY, CDR2 FYNNEI. Trimming shortened V by 1 base and J by 6 bases, and 16 bases separated the two germline ends. The CDR3 is 15 residues long. The CDR3 nucleotides read TGTGCCAGCAGTGAAGAAGGTTTTGTGGCGAGCGAGCAGTACTTC. Protein sequence: CASSEEGFVASEQYF.

This rearrangement joins TRBV19 to TRBJ1-1; D unclear. Germline-derived CDR1 and CDR2 are LNHDA and SQIVND (reference sequence). Trimming pared 7 bases from V and 0 bases from J, leaving 12 bases between. CDR3 length: 14 residues. The CDR3 spells CASTIALMNTEAFF. The CDR3 DNA reads TGTGCCAGTACGATTGCCCTTATGAACACTGAAGCTTTCTTT.

The chain couples TRBV29-1 to TRBJ1-1, with a possible D match to TRBD1 (5 bases). The V gene lost 5 bases and the J gene lost 1 base, with 20 bases spanning the gap. The CDR3 totals 16 residues. Looked up from germline, CDR1 is SQVTM and CDR2 is ANQGSEA. The CDR3 DNA is TGCAGCGTTCACCCTGAAGGGGCTGGAGCGAACACTGAAGCTTTCTTT. Amino acid sequence: CSVHPEGAGANTEAFF.

The CDR3 reads CSVKTTGNLAKNIQYF. In DNA form, the CDR3 reads TGCAGCGTTAAAACTACCGGGAACTTAGCCAAAAACATTCAGTACTTC. The V call is TRBV29-1, the J call TRBJ2-4, with D possibly TRBD2 on 5 matching bases. Trimming cost V 5 bases and J 0 bases, with 17 bases left between them. The CDR3 length is 16 residues. Germline values: CDR1 SQVTM, CDR2 ANQGSEA.

This chain uses TRBV7-8 with TRBJ2-3; 11 nucleotides match TRBD2. There are 17 residues in the CDR3. Germline CDR1 is SGHVS and CDR2 is FQNEAQ. With 0 bases clipped from V and 0 bases from J, the junction kept 2 bases outside the gene matches. CDR3 amino acids: CASSLATSGASTDTQYF. CDR3 sequence (DNA): TGTGCCAGCAGCTTAGCGACTAGCGGGGCCAGCACAGATACGCAGTATTTT.

The sample holds a few counts of this clone. This chain connects TRBV5-1 to TRBJ1-1; D is ambiguous. The CDR3 contains 13 residues. Germline V lookup: CDR1 SGHRS, CDR2 YFSETQ. The V and J ends lost 0 bases and 5 bases respectively, with 8 bases between them. As DNA, the CDR3 is TGCGCCAGCAGCTTGGGGGAGAGGACTGAAGCTTTCTTT. It yields the protein CASSLGERTEAFF.

This clone appeared once. This sequence joins TRBV4-3 and TRBJ1-2; D call uncertain. V was clipped by 0 bases and J by 0 bases, with 8 bases between them. The germline V gene has CDR1 LGHNA and CDR2 YSLEER. The CDR3 is 15 residues long. The CDR3 spells CASSQEIGANYGYTF. CDR3 bases: TGCGCCAGCAGCCAAGAGATTGGGGCTAACTATGGCTACACCTTC.

The genes are TRBV30 and TRBJ2-1; D is ambiguous. Germline lookup yields CDR1 GTSNPN and CDR2 SVGIG (reference sequence). The CDR3 loop spans 12 amino acids. Trimming took off 5 bases at V and 5 bases at J, with 10 bases between the two ends. Here the CDR3 reads CAWVGANNEQFF. The DNA for the CDR3 is TGTGCCTGGGTGGGCGCAAACAATGAGCAGTTCTTC.

This clone was detected a few times. This chain links TRBV29-1 with TRBJ1-1; no firm D call. The V gene lost 4 bases and the J gene lost 2 bases, with 11 bases spanning the gap. Germline lookup yields CDR1 SQVTM and CDR2 ANQGSEA. There are 13 residues in the CDR3. The CDR3 protein is CSVGELSNTEAFF. The CDR3 region has the DNA TGCAGCGTTGGAGAGCTGAGCAACACTGAAGCTTTCTTT. Full variable domain (rest looked up from reference TRBV29-1 and TRBJ1-1): SAVISQKPSRDICQRGTSLTIQCQVDSQVTMMFWYRQQPGQSLTLIATANQGSEATYESGFVIDKFPISRPNLTFSTLTVSNMSPEDSSIYLCSVGELSNTEAFFGQGTRLTVV.

The chain employs TRBV5-6 and TRBJ2-5; D unresolved. Trimming stripped 5 bases from V and 5 bases from J, with 16 bases between. CDR1 and CDR2 (germline): SGHDT, YYEEEE. The CDR3 is made up of 14 amino acids. The CDR3 loop is CASSSATRRETQYF. DNA of the CDR3: TGTGCCAGCAGTTCGGCCACGCGACGGGAGACCCAGTACTTC.

The rearrangement links TRBV4-3 to TRBJ1-1, with 9 bases lining up with TRBD1. Germline V gene sequence: CDR1 LGHNA, CDR2 YSLEER. After removal of 2 bases from V and 3 bases from J, the junction contained 10 bases not matched to a gene. This CDR3 comprises 17 residues. CDR3 sequence: CASSQLSRDRADTEAFF. DNA of the CDR3: TGCGCCAGCAGCCAATTGTCCCGGGACAGGGCAGACACTGAAGCTTTCTTT.

This chain connects TRBV18 to TRBJ2-7; D unresolved. Trimming took 3 bases from V and 4 from J, leaving 10 bases between them. The CDR3 consists of 13 residues. Germline CDR1 is KGHSH and CDR2 is LQKENI. CDR3 sequence: CASSPDLKYEQYF. Here the CDR3 DNA reads TGTGCCAGCTCACCCGACCTAAAGTACGAGCAGTACTTC. Full variable domain (remainder filled in from reference TRBV18 and TRBJ2-7): NAGVMQNPRHLVRRRGQEARLRCSPMKGHSHVYWYRQLPEEGLKFMVYLQKENIIDESGMPKERFSAEFPKEGPSILRIQQVVRGDSAAYFCASSPDLKYEQYFGPGTRLTVT.

Note on this clone: Other nucleotide sequences in the sample specify the same CDR3. The CDR3 sequence: CSVVGPNEKLFF. DNA for the CDR3: TGCAGCGTTGTAGGTCCAAATGAAAAACTGTTTTTT. The genes are TRBV29-1 and TRBJ1-4; D unclear. The ends were cut back, 4 bases at V and 5 bases at J, with 8 bases in the middle. The CDR3 is 12 residues long. CDR1 SQVTM and CDR2 ANQGSEA come from the germline V gene. The full variable domain, completed using reference TRBV29-1 and TRBJ1-4, is SAVISQKPSRDICQRGTSLTIQCQVDSQVTMMFWYRQQPGQSLTLIATANQGSEATYESGFVIDKFPISRPNLTFSTLTVSNMSPEDSSIYLCSVVGPNEKLFFGSGTQLSVL.

The gene calls are TRBV5-6 and TRBJ2-5; D is unclear. This CDR3 contains 13 residues. Germline V lookup: CDR1 SGHDT, CDR2 YYEEEE. The ends were cut back, 5 bases at V and 3 bases at J, with 11 bases in the middle. The CDR3 region is CASSKNWEETQYF. DNA for the CDR3: TGTGCCAGCAGTAAGAACTGGGAAGAGACCCAGTACTTC.

The chain joins TRBV2 to TRBJ1-2; no clear D. This CDR3 is 13 amino acids long. Trimming pared 7 bases from V and 6 bases from J, leaving 15 bases between. Germline values: CDR1 SNHLY, CDR2 FYNNEI. The CDR3 sequence: CASNKRTLDGYTF. CDR3 nucleotide sequence: TGTGCCAGCAACAAACGAACCTTGGATGGCTACACCTTC.

The chain uses TRBV2 and TRBJ1-5, with 7 bases identical to TRBD1. Germline values: CDR1 SNHLY, CDR2 FYNNEI. This CDR3 has 17 amino acids. V shed 7 bases and J 2 bases; nucleotides not matched to a gene: 14. As DNA, the CDR3 is TGTGCCAGCAAGGGACCAGGGGGGCGAAGGGGCAATCAGCCCCAGCATTTT. Protein sequence: CASKGPGGRRGNQPQHF.

The sample holds a few counts of this clone. The chain has TRBV27 and TRBJ2-7; D perhaps matches TRBD2 (6 bases). Germline V lookup: CDR1 MNHEY, CDR2 SMNVEV (reference sequence). This CDR3 has 11 amino acids. The V end was cut by 7 bases, the J end by 6 bases, with 10 bases between. CDR3 sequence reads: CASTQGGEQYF. CDR3 nucleotide sequence: TGTGCCAGCACCCAGGGAGGCGAGCAGTACTTC.

The V gene is TRBV30, the J gene TRBJ2-3; D gene uncertain. Germline assignment: CDR1 GTSNPN and CDR2 SVGIG (reference sequence). This CDR3 has 18 residues. Trimming cost V 0 bases and J 3 bases, with 22 bases left between them. CDR3 sequence: CAWSVRTARGPVTDTQYF. CDR3 nucleotide sequence: TGTGCCTGGAGTGTACGAACGGCTCGAGGTCCAGTAACAGATACGCAGTATTTT.

V usage is TRBV13 and J usage is TRBJ2-4; TRBD2 is a possible D gene (6 bases). Germline V gene data show CDR1 as PRHDT and CDR2 as FYEKMQ (reference sequence). Trimming took 3 bases from V and 4 from J, leaving 7 bases between them. The CDR3 extends over 13 amino acids. CDR3 residues: CASSFRGKNIQYF. The CDR3 nucleotides read TGTGCCAGCAGCTTCCGGGGGAAAAACATTCAGTACTTC. Supplemented by reference TRBV13 and TRBJ2-4, the full variable domain reads AAGVIQSPRHLIKEKRETATLKCYPIPRHDTVYWYQQGPGQDPQFLISFYEKMQSDKGSIPDRFSAQQFSDYHSELNMSSLELGDSALYFCASSFRGKNIQYFGAGTRLSVL.

The chain combines TRBV27 with TRBJ2-2, with a tentative D call TRBD1 (6 bases). V lost 5 bases, J lost 4 bases, and 14 bases lay in between. The germline V gene has CDR1 MNHEY and CDR2 SMNVEV (reference sequence). The CDR3 has 15 residues. CDR3 coding DNA: TGTGCCAGCAGTCCAATACAGGGTGCCACCGGGGAGCTGTTTTTT. As protein: CASSPIQGATGELFF.

The chain links TRBV25-1 to TRBJ1-2; perhaps TRBD1 as D (5 bases). The germline CDR1 and CDR2 sequences are MGHDK and SYGVNS. The CDR3 totals 13 residues. The ends were cut back, 6 bases at V and 5 bases at J, with 13 bases in the middle. The CDR3 sequence is CASSHAGTYGYTF. CDR3 sequence (DNA): TGTGCCAGCAGCCACGCTGGGACGTATGGCTACACCTTC.